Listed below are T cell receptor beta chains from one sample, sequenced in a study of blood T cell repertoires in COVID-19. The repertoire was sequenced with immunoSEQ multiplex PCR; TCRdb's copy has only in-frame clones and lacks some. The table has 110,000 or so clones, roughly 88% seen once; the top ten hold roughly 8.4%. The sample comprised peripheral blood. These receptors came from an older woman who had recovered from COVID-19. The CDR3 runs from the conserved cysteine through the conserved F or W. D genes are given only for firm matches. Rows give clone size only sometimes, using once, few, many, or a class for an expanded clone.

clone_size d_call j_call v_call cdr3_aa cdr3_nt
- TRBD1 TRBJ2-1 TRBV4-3 CASSPGGGNNEQFF TGCGCCAGCAGCCCAGGGGGCGGAAACAATGAGCAGTTCTTC
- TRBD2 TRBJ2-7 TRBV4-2 CASSQVGDYSYEQYF TGTGCCAGCAGCCAAGTGGGGGACTACTCCTACGAGCAGTACTTC
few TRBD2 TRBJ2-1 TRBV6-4 CASSETASGDYNEQFF TGTGCCAGCAGTGAGACGGCTAGCGGGGACTACAATGAGCAGTTCTTC
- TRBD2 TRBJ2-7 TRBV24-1 CATSDLQRGQTLGLAGPSYEQYF TGTGCCACCAGTGATTTGCAAAGAGGGCAGACTTTAGGACTAGCGGGACCCTCCTACGAGCAGTACTTC
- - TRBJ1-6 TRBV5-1 CASSPPTGPNSPLHF TGCGCCAGCAGCCCCCCTACAGGGCCCAATTCACCCCTCCACTTT
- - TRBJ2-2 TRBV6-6 CASSPQGEAGELFF TGTGCCAGCAGTCCTCAGGGGGAGGCCGGGGAGCTGTTTTTT
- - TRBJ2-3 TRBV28 CASSTPGLDTQYF TGTGCCAGCAGTACCCCGGGACTAGATACGCAGTATTTT
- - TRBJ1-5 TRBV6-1 CASSDGGQPQHF TGTGCCAGCAGTGATGGGGGCCAGCCCCAGCATTTT
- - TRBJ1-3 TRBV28 CASSYLGPGGDTIYF TGTGCCAGCAGTTACCTAGGGCCGGGCGGGGACACCATATATTTT
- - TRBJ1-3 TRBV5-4 CASSLQGRGSGNTIYF TGTGCCAGCAGCTTGCAGGGCAGGGGCTCTGGAAACACCATATATTTT
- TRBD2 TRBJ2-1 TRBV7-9 CASSRLAGENEQFF TGTGCCAGCAGCCGACTAGCGGGAGAGAATGAGCAGTTCTTC
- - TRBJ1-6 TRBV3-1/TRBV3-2 CASSQEWGDSPLHF TGTGCCAGCAGCCAAGAGTGGGGAGATTCACCCCTCCACTTT
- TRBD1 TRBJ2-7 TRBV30 CACHGTEAFSTAGGQYF TGTGCCTGCCACGGGACAGAGGCATTTTCTACGGCAGGGGGGCAGTACTTC
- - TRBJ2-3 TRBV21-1 CASSKVFRDTDTQYF TGTGCCAGCAGCAAGGTTTTCAGGGACACAGATACGCAGTATTTT
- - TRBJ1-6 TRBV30 CAWAPAGVSPLHF TGTGCCTGGGCCCCGGCCGGGGTGTCACCCCTCCACTTT
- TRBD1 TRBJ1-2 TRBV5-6 CASSRGQFSYGYTF TGTGCCAGCAGCAGGGGACAGTTCTCCTATGGCTACACCTTC
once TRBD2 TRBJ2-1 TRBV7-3 CASSLELVAGLNYNEQFF TGTGCCAGCAGCTTAGAACTTGTAGCGGGGCTAAACTACAATGAGCAGTTCTTC
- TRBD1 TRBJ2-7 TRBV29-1 CSAGQGLDEQYF TGCAGCGCTGGACAGGGGTTGGACGAGCAGTACTTC
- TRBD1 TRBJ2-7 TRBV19 CASSLRTGAYEQYF TGTGCCAGTAGTCTGCGAACAGGGGCCTACGAGCAGTACTTC
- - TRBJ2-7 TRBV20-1 CSAQGPYEQYF TGCAGTGCTCAGGGTCCGTACGAGCAGTACTTC
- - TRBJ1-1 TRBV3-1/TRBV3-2 CASSQDRESEAFF TGTGCCAGCAGCCAAGACAGGGAATCTGAAGCTTTCTTT
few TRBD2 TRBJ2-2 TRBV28 CASSRWEGLTGELFF TGTGCCAGCTCGCGCTGGGAGGGGTTAACCGGGGAGCTGTTTTTT
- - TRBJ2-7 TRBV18 CASSPSGVGNEQYF TGTGCCAGCTCACCCTCCGGGGTCGGTAACGAGCAGTACTTC